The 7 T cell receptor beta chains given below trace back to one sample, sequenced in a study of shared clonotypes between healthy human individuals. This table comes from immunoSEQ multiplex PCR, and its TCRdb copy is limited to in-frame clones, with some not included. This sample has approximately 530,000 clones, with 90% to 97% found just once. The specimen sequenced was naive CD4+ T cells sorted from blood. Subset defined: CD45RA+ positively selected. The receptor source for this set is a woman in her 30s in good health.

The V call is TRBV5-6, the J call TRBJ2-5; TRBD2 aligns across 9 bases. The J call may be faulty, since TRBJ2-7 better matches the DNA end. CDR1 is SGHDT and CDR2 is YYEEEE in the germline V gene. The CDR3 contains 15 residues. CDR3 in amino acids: CASSPGLASTYEQYF. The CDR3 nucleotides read TGTGCCAGCAGCCCCGGACTAGCGTCAACCTACGAGCAGTACTTC.

CDR3 loop: CASSDLRRGSTDTQYF. The CDR3 coding sequence is TGCGCCAGCAGTGATTTACGGCGGGGAAGCACAGATACGCAGTATTTT. V usage is TRBV10-1 and J usage is TRBJ2-3; TRBD2 might be the D (6 bases). Germline V gene sequence: CDR1 WNHNN, CDR2 SYGVQD (reference sequence). The CDR3 extends over 16 amino acids. V was trimmed by 3 bases and J by 0 bases, leaving 13 bases between them.

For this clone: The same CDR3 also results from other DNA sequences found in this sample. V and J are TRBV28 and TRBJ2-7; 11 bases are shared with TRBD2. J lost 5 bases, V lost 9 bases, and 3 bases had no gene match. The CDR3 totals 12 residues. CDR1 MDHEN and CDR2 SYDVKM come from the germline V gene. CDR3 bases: TGTGCCAGTACTAGCGGGAGCCACGAGCAGTACTTC. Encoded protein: CASTSGSHEQYF.

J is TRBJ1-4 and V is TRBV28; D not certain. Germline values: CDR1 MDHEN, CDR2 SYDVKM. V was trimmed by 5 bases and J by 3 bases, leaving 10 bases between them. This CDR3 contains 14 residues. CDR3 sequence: CASSPRAANEKLFF. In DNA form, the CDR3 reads TGTGCCAGCAGTCCGCGGGCGGCTAATGAAAAACTGTTTTTT.

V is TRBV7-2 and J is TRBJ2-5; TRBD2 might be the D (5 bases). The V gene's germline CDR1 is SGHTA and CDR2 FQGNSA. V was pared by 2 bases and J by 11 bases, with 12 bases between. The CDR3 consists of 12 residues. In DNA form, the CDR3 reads TGTGCCAGCAGCTTAACATCGACGGGGCAGTACTTC. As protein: CASSLTSTGQYF.

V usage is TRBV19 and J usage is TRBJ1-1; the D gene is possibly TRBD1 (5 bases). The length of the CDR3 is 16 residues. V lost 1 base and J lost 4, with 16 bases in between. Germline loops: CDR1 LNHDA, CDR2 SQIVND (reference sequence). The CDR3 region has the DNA TGTGCCAGTAGTATAGGGCGGTTGGACACCTCCACTGAAGCTTTCTTT. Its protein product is CASSIGRLDTSTEAFF.

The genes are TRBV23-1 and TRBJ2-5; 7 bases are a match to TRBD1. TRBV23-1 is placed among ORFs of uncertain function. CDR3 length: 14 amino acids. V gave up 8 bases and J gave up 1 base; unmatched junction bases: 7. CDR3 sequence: CASCPGTAQETQYF. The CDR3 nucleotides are TGCGCCAGCTGCCCCGGGACAGCCCAAGAGACCCAGTACTTC.